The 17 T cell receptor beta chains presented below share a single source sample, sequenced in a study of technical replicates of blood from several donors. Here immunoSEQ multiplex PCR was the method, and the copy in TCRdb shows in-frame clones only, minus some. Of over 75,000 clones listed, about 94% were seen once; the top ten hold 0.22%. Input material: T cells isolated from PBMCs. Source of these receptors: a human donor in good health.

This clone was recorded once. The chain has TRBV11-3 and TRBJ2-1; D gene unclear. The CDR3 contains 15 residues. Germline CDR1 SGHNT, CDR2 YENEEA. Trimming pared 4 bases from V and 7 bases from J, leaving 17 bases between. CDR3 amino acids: CASSSEPTSWNEQFF. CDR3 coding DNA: TGTGCCAGCAGCTCGGAGCCTACCTCGTGGAATGAGCAGTTCTTC.

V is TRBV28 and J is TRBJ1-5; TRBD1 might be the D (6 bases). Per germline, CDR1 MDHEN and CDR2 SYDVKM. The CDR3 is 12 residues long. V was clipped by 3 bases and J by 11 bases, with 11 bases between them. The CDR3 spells CASSLTGRAQHF. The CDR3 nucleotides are TGTGCCAGCAGTTTGACAGGTCGGGCCCAGCATTTT.

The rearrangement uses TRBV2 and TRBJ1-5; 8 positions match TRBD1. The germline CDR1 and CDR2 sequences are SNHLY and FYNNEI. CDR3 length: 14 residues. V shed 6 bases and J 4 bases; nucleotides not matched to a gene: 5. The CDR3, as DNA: TGTGCCAGCAGGGTTACAGGGGGGAATCAGCCCCAGCATTTT. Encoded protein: CASRVTGGNQPQHF.

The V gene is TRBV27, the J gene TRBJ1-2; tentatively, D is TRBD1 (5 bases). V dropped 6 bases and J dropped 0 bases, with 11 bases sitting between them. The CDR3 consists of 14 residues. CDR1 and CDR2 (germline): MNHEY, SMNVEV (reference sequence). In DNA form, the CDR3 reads TGTGCCAGCAGAGGGCAGGGTGCTAACTATGGCTACACCTTC. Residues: CASRGQGANYGYTF.

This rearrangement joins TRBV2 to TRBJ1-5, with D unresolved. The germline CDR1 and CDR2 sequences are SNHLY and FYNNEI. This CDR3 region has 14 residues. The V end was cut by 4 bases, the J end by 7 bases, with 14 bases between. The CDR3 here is CASSAVFGGQPQHF. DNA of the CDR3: TGTGCCAGCAGTGCGGTCTTTGGAGGGCAGCCCCAGCATTTT.

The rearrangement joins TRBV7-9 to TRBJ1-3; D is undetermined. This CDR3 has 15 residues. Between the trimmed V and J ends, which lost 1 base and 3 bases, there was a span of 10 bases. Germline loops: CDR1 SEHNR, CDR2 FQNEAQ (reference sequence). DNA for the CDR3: TGTGCCAGCAGCTTAGAGAGGTTTGGTGGAAACACCATATATTTT. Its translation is CASSLERFGGNTIYF. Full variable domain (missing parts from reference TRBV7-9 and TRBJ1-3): DTGVSQNPRHKITKRGQNVTFRCDPISEHNRLYWYRQTLGQGPEFLTYFQNEAQLEKSRLLSDRFSAERPKGSFSTLEIQRTEQGDSAMYLCASSLERFGGNTIYFGEGSWLTVV.

In DNA, the CDR3 is TGTGCCAGCAGTTACGGGCCCTATCAGCCCCAGCATTTT. This translates into CASSYGPYQPQHF. The genes are TRBV6-5 and TRBJ1-5; D remains ambiguous. The CDR3 sequence is 13 residues long. Trimming cost V 2 bases and J 5 bases, with 7 bases left between them. Germline CDR1 and CDR2: MNHEY and SVGAGI.

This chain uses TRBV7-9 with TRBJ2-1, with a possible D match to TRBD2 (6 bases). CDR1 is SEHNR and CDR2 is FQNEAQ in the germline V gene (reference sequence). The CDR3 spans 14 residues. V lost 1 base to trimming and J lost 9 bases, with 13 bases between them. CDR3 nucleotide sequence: TGTGCCAGCAGCTTAGACTCGGGGGTCGGTGAGCAGTTCTTC. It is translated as CASSLDSGVGEQFF.

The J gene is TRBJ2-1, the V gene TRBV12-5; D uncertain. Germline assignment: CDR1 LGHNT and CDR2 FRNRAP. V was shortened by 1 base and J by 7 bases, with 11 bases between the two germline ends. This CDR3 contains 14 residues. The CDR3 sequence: CASGLEPLWNEQFF. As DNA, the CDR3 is TGTGCTAGTGGTTTGGAACCACTTTGGAATGAGCAGTTCTTC.

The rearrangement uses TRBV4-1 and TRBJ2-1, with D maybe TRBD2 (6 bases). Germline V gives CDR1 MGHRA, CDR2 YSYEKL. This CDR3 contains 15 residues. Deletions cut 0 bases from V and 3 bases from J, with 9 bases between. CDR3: CASSQELADYNEQFF. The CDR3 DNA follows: TGCGCCAGCAGCCAAGAACTAGCAGACTACAATGAGCAGTTCTTC.

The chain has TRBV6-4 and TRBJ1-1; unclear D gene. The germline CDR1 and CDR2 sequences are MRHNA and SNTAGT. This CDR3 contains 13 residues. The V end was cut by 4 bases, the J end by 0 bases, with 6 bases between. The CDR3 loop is CASSAKMNTEAFF. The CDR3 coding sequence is TGTGCCAGCAGTGCTAAGATGAACACTGAAGCTTTCTTT.

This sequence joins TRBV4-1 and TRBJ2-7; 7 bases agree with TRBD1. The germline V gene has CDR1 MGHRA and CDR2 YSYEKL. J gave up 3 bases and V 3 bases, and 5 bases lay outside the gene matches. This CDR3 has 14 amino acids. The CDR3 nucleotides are TGCGCCAGCAGCCAGTCGGGACAGAACTACGAGCAGTACTTC. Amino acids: CASSQSGQNYEQYF.

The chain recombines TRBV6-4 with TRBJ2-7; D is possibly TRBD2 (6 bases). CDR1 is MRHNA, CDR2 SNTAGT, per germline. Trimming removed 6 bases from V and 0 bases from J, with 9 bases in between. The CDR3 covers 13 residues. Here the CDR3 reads CASRVADSYEQYF. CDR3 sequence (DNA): TGTGCCAGCAGGGTAGCGGACTCCTACGAGCAGTACTTC.

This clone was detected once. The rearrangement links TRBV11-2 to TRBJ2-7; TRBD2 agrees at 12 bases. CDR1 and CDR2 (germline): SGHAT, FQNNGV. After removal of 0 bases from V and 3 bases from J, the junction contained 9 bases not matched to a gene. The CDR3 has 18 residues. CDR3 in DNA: TGTGCCAGCAGCTTAGATATAAGGCTAGCGGGGGGGTTCTACGAGCAGTACTTC. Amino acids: CASSLDIRLAGGFYEQYF.

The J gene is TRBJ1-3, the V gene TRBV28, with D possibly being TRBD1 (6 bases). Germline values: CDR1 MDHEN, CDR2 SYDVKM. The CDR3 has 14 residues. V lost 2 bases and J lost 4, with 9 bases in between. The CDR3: CASSLGGAGNTIYF. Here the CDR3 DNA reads TGTGCCAGCAGTTTAGGGGGGGCGGGAAACACCATATATTTT.

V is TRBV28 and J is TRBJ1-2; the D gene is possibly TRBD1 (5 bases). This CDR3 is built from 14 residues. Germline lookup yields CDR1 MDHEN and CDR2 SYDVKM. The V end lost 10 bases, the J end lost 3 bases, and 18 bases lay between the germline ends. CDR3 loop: CATSSGSLDYGYTF. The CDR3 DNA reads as TGTGCCACCTCGTCAGGGTCCTTGGACTATGGCTACACCTTC.

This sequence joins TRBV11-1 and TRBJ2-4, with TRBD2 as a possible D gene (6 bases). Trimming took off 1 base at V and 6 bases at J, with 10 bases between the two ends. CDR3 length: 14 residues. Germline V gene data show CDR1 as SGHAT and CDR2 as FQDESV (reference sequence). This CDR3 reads CASSLGVGRNIQYF. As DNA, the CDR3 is TGTGCCAGCAGCTTAGGTGTCGGGAGAAACATTCAGTACTTC.